Below are 9 T cell receptor beta chains sequenced from a single sample in a study of cytomegalovirus exposure and HLA in healthy donors. PCR primers comprised 60 Vbeta and 13 Jbeta primers. Libraries were prepared by immunoSEQ multiplex PCR; TCRdb keeps only in-frame clonotypes and omits some of them. The sample has around 40,000 clones; the top ten hold 1% to 1.5%. The sample comprised PBMCs. These receptors all come from a man under 40 in good health and CMV-seronegative.

CDR3 sequence reads: CASSLREGYTEAFF. The CDR3 DNA follows: TGTGCCAGCTCTCTCCGGGAGGGTTACACTGAAGCTTTCTTT. This chain connects TRBV18 to TRBJ1-1; D is unresolved. CDR3 length equals 14 residues. Trimming took off 6 bases at V and 3 bases at J, with 14 bases between the two ends. Germline-derived CDR1 and CDR2 are KGHSH and LQKENI.

The chain uses TRBV7-9 and TRBJ1-1, with a tentative D call TRBD1 (6 bases). Germline loops: CDR1 SEHNR, CDR2 FQNEAQ (reference sequence). The CDR3 loop spans 14 amino acids. V lost 3 bases and J 0 bases, leaving 8 bases between the germline ends. CDR3 amino acids: CASSFTGLNTEAFF. For the CDR3, the DNA is TGTGCCAGCAGCTTTACAGGGTTGAACACTGAAGCTTTCTTT.

V gene TRBV14 combines with J gene TRBJ2-7; tentative D call: TRBD1 (5 bases). Between the trimmed V and J ends, which lost 3 bases and 4 bases, there was a span of 19 bases. The CDR3 is 16 residues long. The germline CDR1 and CDR2 sequences are SGHDN and FVKESK. The DNA of the CDR3 is TGTGCCAGCAGCCAGGTTAAGGGGCTTCGGCTTTACGAGCAGTACTTC. Amino acid sequence: CASSQVKGLRLYEQYF.

The chain is built from TRBV6-5 and TRBJ1-5, with TRBD1 matching 8 bases. The germline CDR1 and CDR2 sequences are MNHEY and SVGAGI. This CDR3 has 14 amino acids. V trimming: 6 bases; J trimming: 2 bases; junction bases outside the gene matches: 3. CDR3 DNA sequence: TGTGCCAGCAGCCAGACAGGGGGCAATCAGCCCCAGCATTTT. Amino acid sequence: CASSQTGGNQPQHF.

The CDR3 spells CASSSLALAIQETQYF. CDR3 DNA: TGCGCCAGCAGCTCCTTGGCTTTAGCCATCCAAGAGACCCAGTACTTC. The chain carries TRBV5-1 and TRBJ2-5; D not resolved. Germline V gene sequence: CDR1 SGHRS, CDR2 YFSETQ. This CDR3 has 16 residues. V lost 3 bases and J lost 1, with 16 bases in between.

The V and J genes are TRBV18 and TRBJ1-6; 7 nucleotides match TRBD1. This CDR3 contains 16 residues. V lost 6 bases and J lost 10; bases outside the gene matches: 15. Germline CDR1 is KGHSH and CDR2 is LQKENI. The CDR3 DNA is TGTGCCAGCTCGGCCTCGACGGGACAGTCCGGATCACCCCTCCACTTT. Its translation: CASSASTGQSGSPLHF.

The chain couples TRBV5-6 to TRBJ2-7, with TRBD2 identical over 12 bases. Germline V gene data show CDR1 as SGHDT and CDR2 as YYEEEE. This CDR3 region has 16 residues. V lost 4 bases, J lost 5 bases, and 10 bases stayed unmatched. The CDR3: CASSARLAGAVDEQYF. Here the CDR3 DNA reads TGTGCCAGCAGCGCCCGACTAGCGGGAGCTGTGGACGAGCAGTACTTC.

The chain links TRBV6-5 to TRBJ1-2, with 9 positions matching TRBD1. Trimming cost V 6 bases and J 7 bases; bases outside gene matches: 9. CDR1 and CDR2 from the germline V gene are MNHEY and SVGAGI. The CDR3 covers 14 residues. The CDR3 protein is CASSPDRGSSGYTF. CDR3 nucleotides: TGTGCCAGCAGCCCAGACAGGGGGAGTAGTGGCTACACCTTC.

The chain links TRBV7-9 to TRBJ1-1; D remains unclear. The CDR3 consists of 13 residues. Germline CDR1 reads SEHNR; CDR2 reads FQNEAQ (reference sequence). Trimming stripped 6 bases from V and 6 bases from J, with 14 bases between. The CDR3 DNA reads as TGTGCCAGCAGACCCTCAGGAGGCCCTGAAGCTTTCTTT. This sequence encodes CASRPSGGPEAFF.